This T cell receptor beta chain was sequenced in a study of Graves' ophthalmopathy and Graves' hyperthyroidism. Study-wide background: Sampling took place at initial diagnosis, with peripheral blood obtained before any treatment.

This clonotype showed up many times. TCR beta CDR3 amplification used RNA transcripts. HTBI primers served in a first-round RT-PCR, which a second-round multiplex PCR followed. TCRdb passed the multiplex PCR reads through MiXCR, listing each CDR3 protein once. Counted here are 350,000 or so distinct CDR3 sequences, roughly 16% occurring once; the ten biggest clones make up 9% to 15%. The V and J ends lost 0 bases and 3 bases, in that order; junction bases with no gene match: 1. The CDR3 is made up of 14 amino acids. Clinical symptoms and serum thyroxine were used for diagnosis; TRAb, thyroid ultrasound and orbital computed tomography were also relied on. It was from around 10 ml of fresh peripheral blood that the PBMCs came.

The source is an adult man with Graves' ophthalmopathy. The rearrangement uses TRBV12-3 or TRBV12-4 and TRBJ2-7; 8 nucleotides align to TRBD2. The specimen sequenced was peripheral blood. CDR3 nucleotide sequence: TGTGCCAGCAGTTTAGCGCTAGCGGGCTACGAGCAGTACTTC. This gives the protein CASSLALAGYEQYF.